This T cell receptor (beta chain) was identified in a study of blood T cell repertoires in COVID-19. Study details: Acute and convalescent COVID-19 specimens originated in the United States, Italy and Spain.

V was clipped by 1 base and J by 4 bases, with 7 bases between them. The CDR3 consists of 13 residues. Germline V gene lookup returns CDR1 LGHDT and CDR2 YNNKEL (reference sequence). The assay was immunoSEQ multiplex PCR, and TCRdb's table has in-frame clones only and misses some. The sample records roughly 150,000 clones, about 82% being singletons. The specimen sequenced was peripheral blood. V and J are TRBV3-1 (or the pseudogene TRBV3-2) and TRBJ2-5; D is undetermined. The TCR sequence derives from a woman aged 80 or older with COVID-19, enrolled during active disease. CDR3 in DNA: TGTGCCAGCAGCCAAGGTGGGCTAGAGACCCAGTACTTC. Its translation is CASSQGGLETQYF.